These T cell receptor beta chains were read from a single sample in a study of beta chain features in type 1 diabetes. Here immunoSEQ multiplex PCR was the method, and the copy in TCRdb shows in-frame clones only, minus some. The sample includes under 250,000 clones, over 12% of them seen just once. Sequenced input: naive CD4+ T cells from blood. These TCRs come from a woman aged 40 to 50 in good health. The CDR3 runs from the conserved cysteine through the conserved F or W. D genes are given only for firm matches. Clone size is given for some rows only: seen once, a few or many times, or a class if the clone is expanded.

CASSLEQGRADQPQHF	TGTGCCAGCAGCTTAGAACAGGGAAGGGCGGATCAGCCCCAGCATTTT	few	-	TRBV7-8	TRBJ1-5
CASSRGTGAGSGNTIYF	TGTGCCAGTAGTAGGGGTACAGGGGCAGGCTCTGGAAACACCATATATTTT	-	TRBD1	TRBV19	TRBJ1-3
CTGRGARVGEQFF	TGCACCGGGAGGGGGGCCCGGGTAGGTGAGCAGTTCTTC	many	TRBD2	TRBV29-1	TRBJ2-1
CASSPSRDKDEKLFF	TGTGCCAGCAGCCCAAGTCGGGACAAGGATGAAAAACTGTTTTTT	few	-	TRBV7-9	TRBJ1-4
CASSLDGTGDEQYF	TGCGCCAGCAGCTTGGATGGGACAGGGGACGAGCAGTACTTC	-	TRBD1	TRBV5-1	TRBJ2-7
CASSNRVEKLFF	TGTGCCAGCAGTAACAGGGTGGAAAAACTGTTTTTT	few	-	TRBV6-5	TRBJ1-4
CASSPFTSGGVASNEQFF	TGTGCCAGCTCACCTTTTACTAGCGGGGGAGTCGCTTCCAATGAGCAGTTCTTC	few	TRBD2	TRBV18	TRBJ2-1
CASSPLTDRGTEAFF	TGTGCCAGCTCACCCCTAACGGACAGGGGCACTGAAGCTTTCTTT	-	TRBD1	TRBV18	TRBJ1-1
CASSQDGGRETQYF	TGCGCCAGCAGCCAAGACGGGGGGCGAGAGACCCAGTACTTC	few	-	TRBV4-1	TRBJ2-5
CASSLGLGPEYEQYF	TGTGCCAGCAGCTTAGGACTCGGGCCTGAATACGAGCAGTACTTC	few	-	TRBV5-4	TRBJ2-7
CASSSGGTDTQYF	TGTGCCAGCAGTTCAGGGGGCACAGATACGCAGTATTTT	-	-	TRBV7-9	TRBJ2-3
CASSQAGEVRGSTEAFF	TGCGCCAGCAGCCAAGCCGGGGAGGTGAGGGGAAGCACTGAAGCTTTCTTT	few	-	TRBV4-3	TRBJ1-1
CASSLRSGGYTF	TGTGCCAGCAGCTTAAGGAGTGGTGGCTACACCTTC	-	-	TRBV5-4	TRBJ1-2
CASSLSQGSYEQYF	TGCGCCAGCAGCTTATCACAGGGTTCCTACGAGCAGTACTTC	few	-	TRBV5-1	TRBJ2-7
CASSLGGANTGELFF	TGTGCCAGCAGCTTAGGCGGGGCGAACACCGGGGAGCTGTTTTTT	-	-	TRBV7-2	TRBJ2-2
CASSWGLSDTQYF	TGTGCCAGCAGCTGGGGACTTTCAGATACGCAGTATTTT	few	-	TRBV5-6	TRBJ2-3
CASSLHSGRDGSYEQYF	TGCGCCAGCAGCCTACACTCGGGCAGGGATGGCTCCTACGAGCAGTACTTC	many	-	TRBV4-1	TRBJ2-7
CASRDRGYGELFF	TGTGCCAGCAGGGACAGGGGATACGGGGAGCTGTTTTTT	few	TRBD1	TRBV6-5	TRBJ2-2
CASSQARQGGYGYTF	TGCGCCAGCAGCCAAGCCCGACAGGGCGGTTATGGCTACACCTTC	-	TRBD1	TRBV4-3	TRBJ1-2
CASSIGDEQFF	TGTGCCAGTAGTATCGGGGATGAGCAGTTCTTC	many	-	TRBV19	TRBJ2-1
CASNIIPSTGFGELFF	TGCGCCAGCAACATTATCCCCTCGACAGGGTTCGGGGAGCTGTTTTTT	-	TRBD1	TRBV5-1	TRBJ2-2
CASSPRTGDGTQYF	TGTGCCAGCAGTCCTCGGACAGGGGACGGGACCCAGTACTTC	-	TRBD1	TRBV2	TRBJ2-5
CASSSGTDSLSNQPQHF	TGCGCCAGCAGCTCCGGGACGGACAGCCTTAGCAATCAGCCCCAGCATTTT	few	-	TRBV5-1	TRBJ1-5
CASSLEVAGTDTQYF	TGCGCCAGCAGCTTGGAGGTAGCGGGCACAGATACGCAGTATTTT	-	-	TRBV5-1	TRBJ2-3
CASSHSFGGSPTRTETQYF	TGTGCCAGCAGCCACTCTTTCGGGGGGTCACCTACTCGAACAGAGACCCAGTACTTC	-	TRBD2	TRBV11-2	TRBJ2-5
CASSFPGTDTQYF	TGTGCCAGCAGCTTTCCTGGCACAGATACGCAGTATTTT	-	-	TRBV5-5	TRBJ2-3
CASSPISSNQPQHF	TGTGCCAGCTCACCGATTAGTAGCAATCAGCCCCAGCATTTT	-	-	TRBV18	TRBJ1-5
CASSLAGATEAFF	TGTGCCAGCAGCTTAGCGGGGGCCACTGAAGCTTTCTTT	-	-	TRBV7-9	TRBJ1-1
CASTLGGETQYF	TGTGCCAGCACCCTAGGCGGGGAGACCCAGTACTTC	-	-	TRBV7-9	TRBJ2-5
CASSQDRDRRYGYTF	TGCGCCAGCAGCCAAGACCGGGACAGACGCTATGGCTACACCTTC	few	TRBD1	TRBV4-3	TRBJ1-2
CASSIPSGGESPLHF	TGTGCCAGCAGCATTCCCTCAGGGGGAGAATCACCCCTCCACTTT	few	TRBD1	TRBV5-4	TRBJ1-6
CASSRGQGVSPLHF	TGTGCCAGCAGCCGGGGACAGGGTGTTTCACCCCTCCACTTT	few	TRBD1	TRBV7-9	TRBJ1-6
CATSTGNAEAFF	TGCGCCACCTCGACAGGGAACGCTGAAGCTTTCTTT	-	TRBD1	TRBV5-1	TRBJ1-1
CASSSSGGLPGETQYF	TGTGCCAGCAGCTCAAGCGGGGGGCTCCCCGGAGAGACCCAGTACTTC	few	TRBD2	TRBV7-9	TRBJ2-5
CATSRGRGQNTGELFF	TGTGCCACCAGCAGAGGCAGGGGGCAGAACACCGGGGAGCTGTTTTTT	-	TRBD1	TRBV15	TRBJ2-2
CASSSQGNSPLHF	TGCGCCAGCAGCTCACAGGGCAATTCACCCCTCCACTTT	-	-	TRBV5-1	TRBJ1-6
CASSFRQVPSYNEQFF	TGTGCCAGCAGTTTTCGGCAGGTCCCGTCCTACAATGAGCAGTTCTTC	-	-	TRBV27	TRBJ2-1
CASNLAPRLASDTQYF	TGTGCCAGCAACTTAGCGCCCCGACTGGCATCAGATACGCAGTATTTT	few	-	TRBV7-2	TRBJ2-3
CAIKAGLAGALRRGDTQYF	TGTGCCATCAAGGCGGGTCTAGCGGGGGCCCTTCGAAGAGGAGATACGCAGTATTTT	few	TRBD2	TRBV10-3	TRBJ2-3
CASSELPGKYEQYF	TGTGCCAGCAGCGAGTTGCCAGGGAAATACGAGCAGTACTTC	-	-	TRBV9	TRBJ2-7
CASSRTRADTQYF	TGTGCCAGCAGCCGGACTAGGGCAGATACGCAGTATTTT	-	TRBD2	TRBV7-2	TRBJ2-3
CASSIAGSQSYEQYF	TGTGCCAGCAGTATAGCGGGTAGCCAATCCTACGAGCAGTACTTC	few	TRBD2	TRBV28	TRBJ2-7
CASSSSTAGPHYGYTF	TGTGCCAGCAGCTCATCAACAGCGGGGCCGCACTATGGCTACACCTTC	-	-	TRBV7-9	TRBJ1-2
CASSGSGGRPNSPLHF	TGTGCCAGCAGCGGTTCAGGGGGGCGCCCGAATTCACCCCTCCACTTT	few	TRBD1	TRBV5-4	TRBJ1-6
CASSYSPLAGAEQYF	TGTGCCAGCAGTTACTCGCCCCTAGCGGGGGCCGAGCAGTACTTC	-	TRBD2	TRBV6-5	TRBJ2-7
CASSPHDRGDAYEQFF	TGTGCCAGCAGCCCTCACGACAGGGGCGATGCCTATGAGCAGTTCTTC	-	TRBD1	TRBV9	TRBJ2-1
CASGIRGYNSPLHF	TGTGCCAGCGGGATCAGGGGTTATAATTCACCCCTCCACTTT	-	-	TRBV19	TRBJ1-6
CASSWTSGSTDTQYF	TGTGCCAGCAGCTGGACTAGCGGGAGCACAGATACGCAGTATTTT	-	TRBD2	TRBV5-4	TRBJ2-3
CASSIVGTGTYEQYF	TGTGCCAGTAGTATAGTAGGGACAGGGACCTACGAGCAGTACTTC	few	TRBD1	TRBV19	TRBJ2-7
CASSSHRTRDSAEQYF	TGTGCCAGCAGCTCACACCGCACTCGGGACTCCGCCGAGCAGTACTTC	few	-	TRBV11-1	TRBJ2-7
CASRPAGYMNTEAFF	TGTGCAAGTCGCCCAGCGGGGTACATGAACACTGAAGCTTTCTTT	-	-	TRBV12-2	TRBJ1-1
CASSLEWGRTYEQYF	TGTGCCAGCAGCTTGGAGTGGGGGAGGACCTACGAGCAGTACTTC	many	-	TRBV5-4	TRBJ2-7